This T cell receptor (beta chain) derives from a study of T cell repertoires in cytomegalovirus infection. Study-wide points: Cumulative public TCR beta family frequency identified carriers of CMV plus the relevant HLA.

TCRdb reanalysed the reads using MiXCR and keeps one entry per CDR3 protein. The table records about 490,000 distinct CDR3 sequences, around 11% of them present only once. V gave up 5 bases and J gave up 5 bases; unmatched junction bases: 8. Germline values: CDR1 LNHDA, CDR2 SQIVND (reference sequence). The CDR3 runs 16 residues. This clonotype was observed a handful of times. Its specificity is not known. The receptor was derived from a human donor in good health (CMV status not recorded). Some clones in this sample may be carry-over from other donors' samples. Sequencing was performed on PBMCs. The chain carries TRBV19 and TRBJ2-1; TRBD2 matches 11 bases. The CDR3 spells CASSLLAGGLNNEQFF. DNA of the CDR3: TGTGCCAGTAGTCTTTTAGCGGGAGGGCTGAACAATGAGCAGTTCTTC.